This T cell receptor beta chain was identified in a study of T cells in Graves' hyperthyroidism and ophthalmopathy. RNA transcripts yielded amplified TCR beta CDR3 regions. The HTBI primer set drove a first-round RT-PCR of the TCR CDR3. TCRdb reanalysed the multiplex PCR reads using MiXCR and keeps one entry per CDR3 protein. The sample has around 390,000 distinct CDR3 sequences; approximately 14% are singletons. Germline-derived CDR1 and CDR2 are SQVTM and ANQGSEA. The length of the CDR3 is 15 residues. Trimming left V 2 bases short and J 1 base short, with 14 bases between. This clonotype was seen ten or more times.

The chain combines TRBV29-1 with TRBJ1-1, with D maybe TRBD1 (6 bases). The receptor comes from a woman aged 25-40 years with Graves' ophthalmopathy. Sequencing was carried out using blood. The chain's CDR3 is CSVESRTGKNTEAFF. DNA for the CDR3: TGCAGCGTTGAAAGTCGAACAGGGAAGAACACTGAAGCTTTCTTT.